This TCR beta chain was recorded in a study of blood T cell repertoires in COVID-19. Study-wide background: The origin of the acute and convalescent COVID-19 samples was the United States, Italy and Spain. PBMCs, B-cell-depleted T cells, or T cells provided the cDNA or gDNA that made up the material.

In the authors' methods: Nucleated cell counts were estimated from reference gene primer amplification. Measured with immunoSEQ multiplex PCR; TCRdb has only the in-frame clones, and not every one. V and J calls plus clone size are reproduced from that table; the DNA served to infer D and trimming. The repertoire holds some 180,000 clones, over 70% seen once, with 5.5% to 8% in the top ten. Germline CDR1 and CDR2: MNHNY and SVGAGI (reference sequence). The CDR3 length is 15 residues. V gave up 5 bases and J gave up 0 bases, with 14 bases separating them. Seattle patients were enrolled while actively infected and followed longitudinally.

The TCR originated in a woman aged 40 to 50 with COVID-19, enrolled during active disease. The sequencing sample was made of peripheral blood. This sequence joins TRBV6-6 and TRBJ2-7; D may be TRBD1 (5 bases). The CDR3 sequence: CASSLRDPSSYEQYF. The DNA for the CDR3 is TGTGCCAGCAGTCTCAGGGATCCTAGCTCCTACGAGCAGTACTTC.